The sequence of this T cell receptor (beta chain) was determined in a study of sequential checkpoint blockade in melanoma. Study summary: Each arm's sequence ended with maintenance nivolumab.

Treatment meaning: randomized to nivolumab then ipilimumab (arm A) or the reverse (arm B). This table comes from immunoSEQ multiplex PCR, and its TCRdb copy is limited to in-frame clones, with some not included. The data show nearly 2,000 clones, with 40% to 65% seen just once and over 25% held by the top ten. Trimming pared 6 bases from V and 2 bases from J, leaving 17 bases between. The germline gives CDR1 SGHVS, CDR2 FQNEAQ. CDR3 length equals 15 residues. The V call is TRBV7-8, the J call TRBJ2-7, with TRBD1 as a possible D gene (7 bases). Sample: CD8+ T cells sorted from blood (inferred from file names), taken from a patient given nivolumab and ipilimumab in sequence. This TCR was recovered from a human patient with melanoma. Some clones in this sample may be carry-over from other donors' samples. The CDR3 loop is CASRMQGGLAYEQYF. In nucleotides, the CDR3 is TGTGCCAGCAGAATGCAGGGGGGCCTAGCCTACGAGCAGTACTTC.